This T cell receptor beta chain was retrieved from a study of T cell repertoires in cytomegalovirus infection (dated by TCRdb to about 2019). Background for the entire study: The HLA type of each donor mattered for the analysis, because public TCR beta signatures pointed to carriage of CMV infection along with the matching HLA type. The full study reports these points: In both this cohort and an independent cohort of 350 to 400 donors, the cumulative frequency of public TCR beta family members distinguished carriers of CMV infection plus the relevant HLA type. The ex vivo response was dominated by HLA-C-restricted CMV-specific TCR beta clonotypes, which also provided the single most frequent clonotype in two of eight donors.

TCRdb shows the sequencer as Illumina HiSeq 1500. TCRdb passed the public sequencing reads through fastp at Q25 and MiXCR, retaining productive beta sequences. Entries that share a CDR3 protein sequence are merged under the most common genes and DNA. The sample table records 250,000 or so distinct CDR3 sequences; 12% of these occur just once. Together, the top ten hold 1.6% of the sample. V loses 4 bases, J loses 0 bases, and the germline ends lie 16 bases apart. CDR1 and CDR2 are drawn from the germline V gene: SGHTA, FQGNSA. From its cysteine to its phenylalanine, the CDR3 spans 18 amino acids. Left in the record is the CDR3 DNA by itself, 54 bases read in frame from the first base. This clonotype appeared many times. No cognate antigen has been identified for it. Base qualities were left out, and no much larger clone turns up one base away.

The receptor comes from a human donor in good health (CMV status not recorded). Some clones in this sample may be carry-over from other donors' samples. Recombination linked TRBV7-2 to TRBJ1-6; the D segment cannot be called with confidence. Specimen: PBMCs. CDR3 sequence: CASSYETWPYSYNSPLHF. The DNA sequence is TGTGCCAGCAGCTATGAGACCTGGCCTTACTCCTATAATTCACCCCTCCACTTT.